This passage covers 17 T cell receptor beta chains from one sample sequenced in a study of cytomegalovirus exposure and HLA in healthy donors. Libraries were prepared by immunoSEQ multiplex PCR; TCRdb keeps only in-frame clonotypes and omits some of them. The sample contains fewer than 400,000 clones, approximately 91% of which appear only once. The material sequenced was PBMCs. All receptors come from a young man in good health and CMV-seronegative.

The V call is TRBV6-5, the J call TRBJ2-7; 7 positions agree with TRBD1. Germline V gives CDR1 MNHEY, CDR2 SVGAGI. Trimming removed 7 bases from V and 2 bases from J; junction bases left unmatched: 11. This CDR3 spans 15 amino acids. CDR3 in DNA: TGTGCCAGCACCTACAGGGGAAGGGGAGCCTACGAGCAGTACTTC. This gives the protein CASTYRGRGAYEQYF.

This clone has more than one count but fewer than ten. Other nucleotide sequences in the sample specify the same CDR3. In DNA form, the CDR3 reads TGTGCCTGGAGTTCGGGACAGGGGAATCAGCCCCAGCATTTT. Encoded protein: CAWSSGQGNQPQHF. The chain carries TRBV30 and TRBJ1-5, with 10 bases lining up with TRBD1. The J segment lost 4 bases and the V segment lost 2 bases, leaving 2 bases of the junction unmatched. This CDR3 comprises 14 residues. The germline V gene encodes CDR1 GTSNPN and CDR2 SVGIG (reference sequence).

This sequence joins TRBV2 and TRBJ1-4; D might be TRBD1 (6 bases). Germline CDR1 reads SNHLY; CDR2 reads FYNNEI. The CDR3 runs to 15 residues. Deletions cut 2 bases from V and 3 bases from J, with 10 bases between. The chain's CDR3 is CASSERDISNEKLFF. In DNA form, the CDR3 reads TGTGCCAGCAGTGAAAGGGACATATCTAATGAAAAACTGTTTTTT.

This clone was observed a few times. V usage is TRBV10-3 and J usage is TRBJ1-2; D remains unclear. This CDR3 spans 15 amino acids. Trimming shortened V by 0 bases and J by 2 bases, and 10 bases separated the two germline ends. The germline CDR1 and CDR2 sequences are ENHRY and SYGVKD. CDR3 coding DNA: TGTGCCATCAGTGAGTCGCTAAGTCTGAACTATGGCTACACCTTC. Amino acid sequence: CAISESLSLNYGYTF.

The chain recombines TRBV5-6 with TRBJ2-1, with TRBD1 matching over 7 bases. Looked up from germline, CDR1 is SGHDT and CDR2 is YYEEEE. V lost 0 bases to trimming and J lost 6 bases; unmatched junction nucleotides: 0. The CDR3 has 13 amino acids. CDR3 amino acids: CASSLGTGNEQFF. Here the CDR3 DNA reads TGTGCCAGCAGCTTGGGGACAGGCAATGAGCAGTTCTTC.

The gene calls are TRBV7-9 and TRBJ1-2; unclear D gene. V lost 3 bases and J 8 bases, leaving 10 bases between the germline ends. Germline lookup yields CDR1 SEHNR and CDR2 FQNEAQ (reference sequence). The CDR3 loop spans 12 amino acids. This CDR3 reads CASSFSSGGYTF. The CDR3 DNA sequence: TGTGCCAGCAGCTTTTCGTCGGGGGGCTACACCTTC. The whole variable domain, filled in from reference TRBV7-9 and TRBJ1-2, reads DTGVSQNPRHKITKRGQNVTFRCDPISEHNRLYWYRQTLGQGPEFLTYFQNEAQLEKSRLLSDRFSAERPKGSFSTLEIQRTEQGDSAMYLCASSFSSGGYTFGSGTRLTVV.

This sequence joins TRBV27 and TRBJ1-1; D is perhaps TRBD1 (6 bases). Germline loops: CDR1 MNHEY, CDR2 SMNVEV (reference sequence). V gave up 10 bases and J gave up 5 bases, with 17 bases separating them. The CDR3 extends over 13 amino acids. The CDR3 sequence: CATHDRPRTEAFF. The CDR3, as DNA: TGTGCCACCCACGACAGGCCCCGAACTGAAGCTTTCTTT.

The CDR3 DNA sequence: TGTGCCAGCAGCAAGGGGACATTGAGCTCCTATAATTCACCCCTCCACTTT. It encodes CASSKGTLSSYNSPLHF. V gene TRBV5-4 combines with J gene TRBJ1-6; weak D call: TRBD1 (6 bases). The CDR3 covers 17 residues. V was shortened by 4 bases and J by 0 bases, with 14 bases between the two germline ends. Germline V gene data show CDR1 as SGHNT and CDR2 as YYREEE (reference sequence).

This clone was recorded a few times. This chain uses TRBV11-3 with TRBJ1-6, with D tentatively TRBD1 (5 bases). The CDR3 consists of 14 residues. Trimming stripped 1 base from V and 8 bases from J, with 9 bases between. The germline gives CDR1 SGHNT, CDR2 YENEEA. The CDR3 nucleotides read TGTGCCAGCAGCTTAGGGGGCATCGATTCACCCCTCCACTTT. Its protein product is CASSLGGIDSPLHF.

The rearrangement links TRBV6-6 to TRBJ2-7, with TRBD2 matching 11 bases. V shed 6 bases and J 0 bases; nucleotides not matched to a gene: 4. CDR1 is MNHNY, CDR2 SVGAGI, per germline (reference sequence). The CDR3 totals 15 residues. The CDR3 DNA follows: TGTGCCAGCAGGCAACTAGCGGGGGCCTCCTACGAGCAGTACTTC. This gives the protein CASRQLAGASYEQYF.

CDR3 bases: TGCGCCAGCAGCTCCACAGGGGGCCGCACCGGGGAGCTGTTTTTT. This translates into CASSSTGGRTGELFF. The rearrangement uses TRBV5-1 and TRBJ2-2; 9 nucleotides match TRBD1. J lost 4 bases, V lost 3 bases, and 4 bases had no gene match. The germline V gene has CDR1 SGHRS and CDR2 YFSETQ. CDR3 length: 15 amino acids.

V usage is TRBV28 and J usage is TRBJ1-3; TRBD1 agrees at 7 bases. Germline CDR1 and CDR2: MDHEN and SYDVKM. The CDR3 is 18 residues long. Trimming removed 3 bases from V and 1 base from J; junction bases left unmatched: 12. DNA for the CDR3: TGTGCCAGCAGTTTCTTGACAGGGCTAAGTATTTCTGGAAACACCATATATTTT. Translated, it gives CASSFLTGLSISGNTIYF. Looking up the rest from reference TRBV28 and TRBJ1-3 gives the full variable domain: DVKVTQSSRYLVKRTGEKVFLECVQDMDHENMFWYRQDPGLGLRLIYFSYDVKMKEKGDIPEGYSVSREKKERFSLILESASTNQTSMYLCASSFLTGLSISGNTIYFGEGSWLTVV.

The rearrangement links TRBV5-6 to TRBJ2-5, with D tentatively TRBD1 (7 bases). There are 18 residues in the CDR3. Germline V CDR1 and CDR2: SGHDT, YYEEEE. V lost 0 bases and J 1 base, leaving 19 bases between the germline ends. This chain's CDR3 is CASSLAGGPLSSQETQYF. The CDR3 nucleotides are TGTGCCAGCAGCTTGGCAGGGGGGCCGCTGTCCAGCCAAGAGACCCAGTACTTC.

The chain joins TRBV10-1 to TRBJ2-5, with a weak D call TRBD2 (5 bases). The CDR3 has 13 amino acids. Trimming left V 5 bases short and J 5 bases short, with 12 bases between. Germline lookup yields CDR1 WNHNN and CDR2 SYGVQD (reference sequence). The CDR3 bases are TGCGCCAGCAGTCGAGGGAGAGGGGAGACCCAGTACTTC. This sequence encodes CASSRGRGETQYF.

This CDR3 reads CASSLAGGAYEQYF. The CDR3 DNA reads TGTGCCAGCAGCTTAGCCGGCGGGGCCTACGAGCAGTACTTC. The chain has TRBV7-9 and TRBJ2-7; D is possibly TRBD2 (6 bases). Germline V gene lookup returns CDR1 SEHNR and CDR2 FQNEAQ (reference sequence). V shed 0 bases and J shed 2 bases, with 8 bases lying between them. The CDR3 is 14 amino acids.

The V call is TRBV27, the J call TRBJ2-7, with D uncertain. Germline V lookup: CDR1 MNHEY, CDR2 SMNVEV (reference sequence). V was shortened by 4 bases and J by 2 bases, with 3 bases between the two germline ends. This CDR3 region has 11 residues. CDR3 amino acids: CASSSAYEQYF. As DNA, the CDR3 is TGTGCCAGCAGTTCCGCCTACGAGCAGTACTTC.

This chain joins TRBV7-2 and TRBJ1-6; TRBD1 might be the D (5 bases). The V gene's germline CDR1 is SGHTA and CDR2 FQGNSA. This CDR3 contains 16 residues. Trimming cost V 1 base and J 7 bases, with 14 bases left between them. CDR3 sequence (DNA): TGTGCCAGCAGCTTAGGTCAGACAGTTAGGAATTCACCCCTCCACTTT. Protein: CASSLGQTVRNSPLHF. Full variable domain (missing parts from reference TRBV7-2 and TRBJ1-6): GAGVSQSPSNKVTEKGKDVELRCDPISGHTALYWYRQSLGQGLEFLIYFQGNSAPDKSGLPSDRFSAERTGGSVSTLTIQRTQQEDSAVYLCASSLGQTVRNSPLHFGNGTRLTVT.